Listed here are 27 T cell receptor beta chains from one sample, sequenced in a study of T-cell memory formation after mild COVID-19. TCRdb re-called the 5' RACE reads with MiXCR, one entry per CDR3 protein. The table has 300,000 to 350,000 distinct CDR3 sequences, roughly 13% seen once. Sequenced input: PBMCs or a T cell subset sorted from them (not recorded which). The receptors come from a man younger than 35 who had mild COVID-19 (a few samples of this study predate the infection). Cell type and time point are not known.

The chain couples TRBV6-2 or TRBV6-3 to TRBJ2-2; 9 positions agree with TRBD1. J lost 7 bases, V lost 10 bases, and 4 bases had no gene match. This CDR3 has 12 residues. Germline V lookup: CDR1 MNHEY, CDR2 SVGEGT. In DNA, the CDR3 is TGTGCCACCGGGACAGGGCTCGGGGAGCTGTTTTTT. Residues: CATGTGLGELFF.

The chain recombines TRBV4-1 with TRBJ1-1; weak D call: TRBD1 (6 bases). This CDR3 has 15 amino acids. Germline V CDR1 and CDR2: MGHRA, YSYEKL. V was cut by 4 bases and J by 1 base, with 13 bases left in between. The CDR3 region is CASSPREQGNTEAFF. The CDR3 DNA reads as TGCGCCAGCAGCCCCCGGGAACAGGGGAACACTGAAGCTTTCTTT.

This clonotype was seen ten or more times. The genes are TRBV12-3 or TRBV12-4 and TRBJ2-1, with no clear D. The V and J ends lost 2 bases and 6 bases respectively, with 11 bases between them. CDR3 length: 14 amino acids. The chain's CDR3 is CASSLNPNFNEQFF. The CDR3 region has the DNA TGTGCCAGCAGTTTAAATCCCAACTTCAATGAGCAGTTCTTC.

This clonotype was observed many times. The chain employs TRBV13 and TRBJ2-5; D unclear. V lost 2 bases to trimming and J lost 2 bases, with 6 bases between them. The V gene's germline CDR1 is PRHDT and CDR2 FYEKMQ (reference sequence). This CDR3 has 13 residues. Written as DNA, the CDR3 is TGTGCCAGCAGCTTATATCGGCAAGAGACCCAGTACTTC. Its translation: CASSLYRQETQYF. The whole variable domain, remainder taken from reference TRBV13 and TRBJ2-5, is AAGVIQSPRHLIKEKRETATLKCYPIPRHDTVYWYQQGPGQDPQFLISFYEKMQSDKGSIPDRFSAQQFSDYHSELNMSSLELGDSALYFCASSLYRQETQYFGPGTRLLVL.

This clonotype was found a few times. The chain combines TRBV7-8 with TRBJ2-3; 7 positions agree with TRBD1. Germline V CDR1 and CDR2: SGHVS, FQNEAQ. The CDR3 sequence is 15 residues long. V lost 2 bases, J lost 2 bases, and 4 bases stayed unmatched. The CDR3 nucleotides are TGTGCCAGCAGCTTACAGGGGGTCCTCACAGATACGCAGTATTTT. The encoded protein is CASSLQGVLTDTQYF.

This clonotype occurred many times. The CDR3 sequence: CASSFRRTRVYNEQFF. CDR3 sequence (DNA): TGTGCCAGCAGTTTTCGAAGGACTCGAGTCTACAATGAGCAGTTCTTC. This chain joins TRBV12-3 or TRBV12-4 and TRBJ2-1; maybe TRBD2 (5 bases). The CDR3 consists of 16 residues. V was clipped by 3 bases and J by 3 bases, with 15 bases between them.

V and J are TRBV7-9 and TRBJ2-2; 8 nucleotides agree with TRBD1. In germline, CDR1 is SEHNR, CDR2 FQNEAQ (reference sequence). The J segment lost 4 bases and the V segment lost 6 bases, leaving 7 bases of the junction unmatched. CDR3 length: 15 residues. CDR3 residues: CASRDRDRSTGELFF. Written as DNA, the CDR3 is TGTGCCAGCAGGGACCGGGACAGGTCCACCGGGGAGCTGTTTTTT. Looking up the rest from reference TRBV7-9 and TRBJ2-2 gives the full variable domain: DTGVSQNPRHKITKRGQNVTFRCDPISEHNRLYWYRQTLGQGPEFLTYFQNEAQLEKSRLLSDRFSAERPKGSFSTLEIQRTEQGDSAMYLCASRDRDRSTGELFFGEGSRLTVL.

This clonotype has just a few counts. The rearrangement links TRBV3-1 to TRBJ1-1; a possible D gene is TRBD1 (6 bases). CDR1 and CDR2 (germline): LGHDT, YNNKEL (reference sequence). V was clipped by 4 bases and J by 6 bases, with 15 bases between them. The CDR3 loop spans 14 amino acids. CDR3 nucleotides: TGTGCCAGCAGCCGAGGACAGTCGGTGGCTGAAGCTTTCTTT. Translation: CASSRGQSVAEAFF. The full variable domain, rest sourced from reference TRBV3-1 and TRBJ1-1, is DTAVSQTPKYLVTQMGNDKSIKCEQNLGHDTMYWYKQDSKKFLKIMFSYNNKELIINETVPNRFSPKSPDKAHLNLHINSLELGDSAVYFCASSRGQSVAEAFFGQGTRLTVV.

The chain employs TRBV28 and TRBJ2-2; perhaps TRBD2 as D (5 bases). The germline V gene encodes CDR1 MDHEN and CDR2 SYDVKM. The CDR3 loop spans 14 amino acids. V lost 4 bases, J lost 4 bases, and 10 bases lay in between. The CDR3 is CASSWERGTGELFF. Here the CDR3 DNA reads TGTGCCAGCAGTTGGGAGAGAGGCACCGGGGAGCTGTTTTTT.

This clonotype appeared a few times. The CDR3 region has the DNA TGTGCCAGCAGTCTTCCCCAGGAAGATACGCAGTATTTT. It codes for CASSLPQEDTQYF. This chain uses TRBV25-1 with TRBJ2-3; D is undetermined. CDR3 length equals 13 residues. In germline, CDR1 is MGHDK, CDR2 SYGVNS. Between the trimmed V and J ends, which lost 5 bases and 5 bases, there was a span of 11 bases.

This clonotype was seen only a few times. The chain employs TRBV5-4 and TRBJ2-1; 9 bases agree with TRBD2. The CDR3 consists of 14 residues. V was clipped by 2 bases and J by 9 bases; unmatched bases: 6. Germline lookup yields CDR1 SGHNT and CDR2 YYREEE (reference sequence). CDR3 coding DNA: TGTGCCAGCAGCTTAAGTAGCGGGGGTGTTGAGCAGTTCTTC. It translates to CASSLSSGGVEQFF.

The J gene is TRBJ2-4, the V gene TRBV5-1; weak D call: TRBD2 (6 bases). V lost 4 bases and J 1 base, leaving 12 bases between the germline ends. Germline CDR1 and CDR2: SGHRS and YFSETQ. CDR3 size: 15 residues. The CDR3 nucleotides are TGCGCCAGCAGCCTTCGCGGGGAGGCCAAAAACATTCAGTACTTC. Translation: CASSLRGEAKNIQYF.

The rearrangement joins TRBV3-1 to TRBJ2-7; D gene uncertain. Germline CDR1 reads LGHDT; CDR2 reads YNNKEL (reference sequence). CDR3 length equals 13 residues. Trimming left V 4 bases short and J 2 bases short, with 9 bases between. The CDR3 protein is CASSLTDPYEQYF. DNA for the CDR3: TGTGCCAGCAGCCTGACGGATCCCTACGAGCAGTACTTC.

The table lists this clonotype with a few counts. The chain recombines TRBV30 with TRBJ1-5, with D possibly TRBD1 on 5 matching bases. The CDR3 consists of 14 residues. The V gene lost 7 bases and the J gene lost 4 bases, with 17 bases spanning the gap. Germline assignment: CDR1 GTSNPN and CDR2 SVGIG (reference sequence). CDR3 sequence reads: CASSGSGLNQPQHF. DNA of the CDR3: TGTGCCTCCTCGGGTTCGGGGCTTAATCAGCCCCAGCATTTT.

This clonotype has more than one count but fewer than ten. In DNA form, the CDR3 reads TGCAGTGCTAGTTTAACAGGGGGCAACGAGCAGTACGTC. Protein product: CSASLTGGNEQYV. The chain couples TRBV20-1 to TRBJ2-7, with 9 nucleotides matching TRBD1. V lost 3 bases and J lost 5; bases outside the gene matches: 5. The CDR3 is 13 amino acids. Looked up from germline, CDR1 is DFQATT and CDR2 is SNEGSKA (reference sequence).

This chain joins TRBV5-6 and TRBJ2-3, with D uncertain. Germline lookup yields CDR1 SGHDT and CDR2 YYEEEE. V shed 5 bases and J shed 1 base, with 8 bases lying between them. CDR3 size: 13 residues. For the CDR3, the DNA is TGTGCCAGCAGTACAGCCGGCACAGATACGCAGTATTTT. Its translation is CASSTAGTDTQYF.

This clonotype was counted only a few times. The chain combines TRBV28 with TRBJ1-1, with a weak D call TRBD1 (5 bases). This CDR3 comprises 16 residues. V lost 6 bases and J lost 0, with 17 bases in between. Germline V lookup: CDR1 MDHEN, CDR2 SYDVKM. The CDR3 spells CASSNGGHSMNTEAFF. Here the CDR3 DNA reads TGTGCCAGCAGCAACGGCGGACATTCTATGAACACTGAAGCTTTCTTT. Using reference TRBV28 and TRBJ1-1 for the parts outside the CDR3, the full variable domain is DVKVTQSSRYLVKRTGEKVFLECVQDMDHENMFWYRQDPGLGLRLIYFSYDVKMKEKGDIPEGYSVSREKKERFSLILESASTNQTSMYLCASSNGGHSMNTEAFFGQGTRLTVV.

This chain uses TRBV7-9 with TRBJ2-1; D is undetermined. Germline V gene lookup returns CDR1 SEHNR and CDR2 FQNEAQ (reference sequence). Trimming removed 8 bases at V and 7 bases at J, with 3 bases between. This CDR3 has 9 amino acids. The CDR3 region is CASENEQFF. In DNA, the CDR3 is TGTGCCAGCGAGAATGAGCAGTTCTTC.

The chain uses TRBV5-1 and TRBJ2-2; TRBD1 matches at 7 bases. The CDR3 is 15 amino acids. J lost 0 bases, V lost 4 bases, and 3 bases had no gene match. Germline V gives CDR1 SGHRS, CDR2 YFSETQ. In DNA form, the CDR3 reads TGCGCCAGCAGCGTCGACAGGGCGAACACCGGGGAGCTGTTTTTT. Amino acid sequence: CASSVDRANTGELFF.

The sample holds a few counts of this clonotype. The chain is built from TRBV30 and TRBJ2-1; D may be TRBD2 (6 bases). V was trimmed by 0 bases and J by 4 bases, leaving 10 bases between them. The CDR3 sequence is 14 residues long. Germline CDR1 reads GTSNPN; CDR2 reads SVGIG (reference sequence). The CDR3 DNA is TGTGCCTGGAGTGTAGCGGGCTATTACAATGAGCAGTTCTTC. As protein: CAWSVAGYYNEQFF.

Many counts were recorded for this clonotype. This CDR3 is CSVPQGPRTDTQYF. In DNA form, the CDR3 reads TGCAGCGTTCCGCAGGGACCTCGCACAGATACGCAGTATTTT. The V and J genes are TRBV29-1 and TRBJ2-3; either TRBD1 or TRBD2 may supply D (5 bases each). CDR3 size: 14 residues. V gave up 5 bases and J gave up 1 base, with 13 bases separating them. The germline V gene encodes CDR1 SQVTM and CDR2 ANQGSEA.

Only a few counts were recorded for this clonotype. This chain uses TRBV15 with TRBJ2-3, with 8 bases fitting TRBD2. The CDR3 runs to 16 residues. Losses at the gene ends were 1 base for V and 2 bases for J; bases not matched to a gene: 5. Germline-derived CDR1 and CDR2 are LNHNV and YYDKDF (reference sequence). The CDR3 protein is CATSRVGGGNTDTQYF. For the CDR3, the DNA is TGTGCCACCAGCAGAGTGGGCGGGGGGAACACAGATACGCAGTATTTT.

The gene calls are TRBV29-1 and TRBJ2-7, with D tentatively TRBD2 (6 bases). Trimming pared 6 bases from V and 0 bases from J, leaving 12 bases between. There are 13 residues in the CDR3. Germline CDR1 reads SQVTM; CDR2 reads ANQGSEA. CDR3 sequence reads: CSVEGPSSYEQYF. The CDR3 bases are TGCAGCGTGGAGGGCCCGAGCTCCTACGAGCAGTACTTC.

This clonotype was counted ten times or more. The CDR3 bases are TGTGCCAGCAGCGTAGGACTAGCGGTTAGCACAGATACGCAGTATTTT. Its translation is CASSVGLAVSTDTQYF. This chain links TRBV9 with TRBJ2-3; 9 positions match TRBD2. The trim removed 0 bases at V and 0 bases at J, leaving 2 bases unmatched. The CDR3 is 16 residues long. Germline CDR1 reads SGDLS; CDR2 reads YYNGEE. The complete variable domain, with remaining parts taken from reference TRBV9 and TRBJ2-3, reads DSGVTQTPKHLITATGQRVTLRCSPRSGDLSVYWYQQSLDQGLQFLIQYYNGEERAKGNILERFSAQQFPDLHSELNLSSLELGDSALYFCASSVGLAVSTDTQYFGPGTRLTVL.

This chain joins TRBV20-1 and TRBJ2-3; TRBD1 matches 7 bases. Germline CDR1 is DFQATT and CDR2 is SNEGSKA (reference sequence). Trimming cost V 4 bases and J 3 bases; bases outside gene matches: 10. The CDR3 spans 15 residues. CDR3 bases: TGCAGTGCTAAAAGCGACAGGGTCGGGACAGATACGCAGTATTTT. This sequence encodes CSAKSDRVGTDTQYF.

The chain recombines TRBV20-1 with TRBJ1-2; no clear D. Germline CDR1 DFQATT, CDR2 SNEGSKA (reference sequence). This CDR3 comprises 16 residues. Deletions cut 0 bases from V and 0 bases from J, with 14 bases between. The CDR3 sequence is CSARDPTPGANYGYTF. In DNA, the CDR3 is TGCAGTGCTAGAGATCCTACGCCGGGAGCTAACTATGGCTACACCTTC.

The V and J genes are TRBV28 and TRBJ2-1, with 10 bases aligning to TRBD2. CDR3 length equals 18 residues. The trim removed 6 bases at V and 7 bases at J, leaving 18 bases unmatched. From germline, CDR1 is MDHEN and CDR2 SYDVKM. CDR3 DNA sequence: TGTGCCAGCAGCAGCTGGGGTAGAGGAGCGGGGGGGCTGAATGAGCAGTTCTTC. Amino acid sequence: CASSSWGRGAGGLNEQFF.